The 14 T cell receptor beta chains below all came from one sample that was sequenced in a study of T-cell reconstitution after alpha-beta-depleted transplantation in children. Unique molecular identifiers were incorporated when the TCRbeta library was constructed. TCRdb reprocessed the PCR reads via MiXCR and lists one record per CDR3 protein. The sample shows about 490,000 distinct CDR3 sequences, about 10% of them seen only once. The specimen comprised PBMCs, sampled before TCRalphabeta/CD19-depleted stem cell transplant. These TCRs come from a child aged 2 to 15 with inherited bone marrow failure, due to receive a stem cell transplant.

Many counts were recorded for this clonotype. The CDR3: CASRNRTGGTGELFF. The CDR3 DNA reads TGTGCCAGCAGGAATAGGACAGGGGGCACCGGGGAGCTGTTTTTT. The chain is built from TRBV28 and TRBJ2-2; 10 nucleotides agree with TRBD1. This CDR3 has 15 residues. Germline values: CDR1 MDHEN, CDR2 SYDVKM. V shed 6 bases and J 4 bases; nucleotides not matched to a gene: 5.

Ten or more counts support this clonotype. The chain uses TRBV28 and TRBJ1-6; TRBD1 might be the D (5 bases). The germline V gene encodes CDR1 MDHEN and CDR2 SYDVKM. This CDR3 is 15 amino acids long. Trimming removed 5 bases from V and 7 bases from J, with 15 bases in between. In nucleotides, the CDR3 is TGTGCCAGCAGTACAACCGGGACTGGGAATTCACCCCTCCACTTT. It is translated as CASSTTGTGNSPLHF.

As to this clonotype: Germline is not matched at one junction end, which may reflect a read error. The genes are TRBV20-1 and TRBJ2-5, with 7 bases that match TRBD2. Germline V gene lookup returns CDR1 DFQATT and CDR2 SNEGSKA (reference sequence). This CDR3 region has 18 residues. CDR3 in amino acids: CCAKTIGAPGLPQETQYF. In DNA form, the CDR3 reads TGCTGTGCTAAAACTATTGGCGCCCCGGGACTACCCCAAGAGACCCAGTACTTC.

This clonotype was recorded at least ten times. The gene calls are TRBV6-2 or TRBV6-3 and TRBJ2-1; the D is unclear. The V end was cut by 1 base, the J end by 4 bases, with 5 bases between. The CDR3 length is 13 residues. Germline loops: CDR1 MNHEY, CDR2 SVGEGT. The CDR3 sequence: CASSYLRYNEQFF. The CDR3 coding sequence is TGTGCCAGCAGTTACTTGCGGTACAATGAGCAGTTCTTC.

A few counts support this clonotype. The gene calls are TRBV27 and TRBJ2-5, with 11 nucleotides matching TRBD1. The CDR3 has 16 residues. CDR1 and CDR2 from the germline V gene are MNHEY and SMNVEV (reference sequence). The V and J ends lost 2 bases and 1 base, in that order; junction bases with no gene match: 3. CDR3 in amino acids: CASSLGQGAIQETQYF. The DNA of the CDR3 is TGTGCCAGCAGTTTAGGACAGGGGGCTATCCAAGAGACCCAGTACTTC.

In this sample, this clonotype turned up many times. This rearrangement joins TRBV28 to TRBJ2-2; TRBD2 agrees at 10 bases. There are 17 residues in the CDR3. CDR1 and CDR2 from the germline V gene are MDHEN and SYDVKM. V lost 5 bases to trimming and J lost 2 bases; unmatched junction nucleotides: 8. The CDR3 region has the DNA TGTGCCAGCAGTCCGAGCGGGAGGGCCGTAAACACCGGGGAGCTGTTTTTT. This gives the protein CASSPSGRAVNTGELFF.

Only a few counts were recorded for this clonotype. An end of the junction differs from the germline gene, which may be a read error. V gene TRBV15 combines with J gene TRBJ1-4; D is undetermined. Germline lookup yields CDR1 LNHNV and CDR2 YYDKDF (reference sequence). This CDR3 contains 13 residues. CDR3 amino acids: CATSGDGDEKLFF. CDR3 DNA sequence: TGTGCCACCAGCGGAGACGGGGATGAAAAACTGTTTTTT.

This clonotype was counted at least ten times. The chain joins TRBV5-1 to TRBJ1-1, with a possible D match to TRBD1 (5 bases). The CDR3 contains 14 residues. Germline V gene lookup returns CDR1 SGHRS and CDR2 YFSETQ. Trimming removed 4 bases from V and 1 base from J, with 11 bases in between. CDR3 amino acids: CASSPLTGNTEAFF. In DNA, the CDR3 is TGCGCCAGCAGCCCACTAACAGGGAACACTGAAGCTTTCTTT.

This clonotype was seen at least ten times. The genes are TRBV28 and TRBJ2-5, with 7 positions matching TRBD1. Trimming cost V 4 bases and J 0 bases; bases outside gene matches: 5. This CDR3 has 15 residues. Germline V CDR1 and CDR2: MDHEN, SYDVKM. As DNA, the CDR3 is TGTGCCAGCAGTTCCACACAGGGGTACCAAGAGACCCAGTACTTC. Translating gives CASSSTQGYQETQYF.

This clonotype was counted at least ten times. J is TRBJ2-7 and V is TRBV3-1; 10 bases agree with TRBD2. The CDR3 is 17 residues long. J was trimmed by 4 bases and V by 0 bases; bases with no gene match: 9. Germline CDR1 LGHDT, CDR2 YNNKEL (reference sequence). The CDR3 reads CASSQDWASGSGYEQYF. DNA of the CDR3: TGTGCCAGCAGCCAAGATTGGGCTAGCGGGAGCGGATACGAGCAGTACTTC.

Concerning this clonotype: One base away lies a much larger clone, so this may be a sequencing read error. V and J are TRBV12-3 or TRBV12-4 and TRBJ2-7, with 16 bases that match TRBD2. Trimming at V came to 8 bases and at J to 1 base, leaving 11 bases not matched to a gene. The CDR3 runs 18 residues. The DNA of the CDR3 is TGTGCCAGCTCCCAGGGAGGGACTAGCGGGAGGGTTTCCTACGAGCAGTACTTC. This encodes CASSQGGTSGRVSYEQYF.

This clonotype came up many times. This chain uses TRBV4-3 with TRBJ2-3; 10 bases align to TRBD2. The germline gives CDR1 LGHNA, CDR2 YSLEER. V gave up 1 base and J gave up 3 bases; unmatched junction bases: 7. The CDR3 totals 17 residues. The CDR3 region is CASSQVFLAGGTDTQYF. The CDR3 nucleotides read TGCGCCAGCAGCCAAGTTTTTTTAGCGGGAGGAACAGATACGCAGTATTTT.

This clonotype has a count of ten or more. V and J are TRBV6-1 and TRBJ1-1; D is unclear. The V and J ends lost 6 bases and 3 bases respectively, with 14 bases between them. This CDR3 has 14 amino acids. CDR1 is MNHNS and CDR2 is SASEGT in the germline V gene. CDR3 sequence (DNA): TGTGCCAGCAGCCTCAGTAGGAGTCACACTGAAGCTTTCTTT. This translates into CASSLSRSHTEAFF.

The gene calls are TRBV2 and TRBJ2-7, with D possibly being TRBD2 (5 bases). The CDR3 has 11 amino acids. The germline V gene encodes CDR1 SNHLY and CDR2 FYNNEI. V was pared by 8 bases and J by 4 bases, with 9 bases between. In nucleotides, the CDR3 is TGTGCCAGCGCCAGGAGGTACGAGCAGTACGTC. It specifies CASARRYEQYV.